Following are 29 T cell receptor beta chains from one sample sequenced in a study of blood T cells in healthy people across ages. For the second PCR, which ran for about 7 to 11 cycles, a sample-barcoded 5' primer and a J-beta primer mix were used. TCRdb redid the calling of the 5' RACE reads with MiXCR, one entry per CDR3 protein. The sample has 710,000 or so distinct CDR3 sequences; 22% are singletons. The sequencing sample was made of blood. These receptors originate from a man aged 70 or older in good health.

The gene calls are TRBV11-2 and TRBJ2-7, with D possibly TRBD1 on 5 matching bases. Germline loops: CDR1 SGHAT, CDR2 FQNNGV. Deletions cut 3 bases from V and 6 bases from J, with 18 bases between. CDR3 size: 15 residues. Here the CDR3 reads CASSFLAVGPLEQYF. CDR3 nucleotides: TGTGCCAGCAGCTTTCTCGCGGTGGGGCCGCTCGAGCAGTACTTC.

The table lists this clonotype with many counts. The chain couples TRBV9 to TRBJ1-4; 8 bases match TRBD1. The CDR3 runs 15 residues. Germline V CDR1 and CDR2: SGDLS, YYNGEE. With 2 bases clipped from V and 7 bases from J, the junction kept 7 bases outside the gene matches. CDR3 DNA: TGTGCCAGCAGCGTCGGACAGGGAGAGGTTGAAAAACTGTTTTTT. Residues: CASSVGQGEVEKLFF.

This sequence joins TRBV18 and TRBJ1-1; 10 bases fit TRBD1. Unmatched junction bases numbered 10, after V lost 6 bases and J lost 3 bases. There are 16 residues in the CDR3. Germline V gives CDR1 KGHSH, CDR2 LQKENI. The CDR3 loop reads CASSPGQGIPDTEAFF. The DNA of the CDR3 is TGTGCCAGCTCCCCGGGACAGGGGATCCCCGACACTGAAGCTTTCTTT.

This clonotype has a count of ten or more. The V call is TRBV12-3 or TRBV12-4, the J call TRBJ2-5; TRBD2 might be the D (6 bases). The CDR3 is made up of 15 amino acids. V dropped 5 bases and J dropped 2 bases, with 15 bases sitting between them. For the CDR3, the DNA is TGTGCCAGCAGTCTGTGGGAGGCAGGTCAAGAGACCCAGTACTTC. It codes for CASSLWEAGQETQYF.

This clonotype appeared many times. This CDR3 reads CSARGSTATLNTGELFF. The CDR3 nucleotides read TGCAGTGCTAGAGGGTCGACGGCTACCTTAAACACCGGGGAGCTGTTTTTT. The gene calls are TRBV20-1 and TRBJ2-2; D unclear. CDR1 is DFQATT, CDR2 SNEGSKA, per germline (reference sequence). Trimming stripped 1 base from V and 2 bases from J, with 17 bases between. There are 17 residues in the CDR3.

This rearrangement joins TRBV2 to TRBJ1-2; D unresolved. V dropped 6 bases and J dropped 3 bases, with 11 bases sitting between them. CDR1 and CDR2 (germline): SNHLY, FYNNEI. There are 13 residues in the CDR3. Here the CDR3 DNA reads TGTGCCAGCAGCATGGTCAGTTACTATGGCTACACCTTC. Protein: CASSMVSYYGYTF.

This clonotype was seen only a few times. The J gene is TRBJ1-2, the V gene TRBV19; 9 bases are a match to TRBD1. Trimming cost V 6 bases and J 7 bases; bases outside gene matches: 9. The CDR3 spans 14 residues. The germline CDR1 and CDR2 sequences are LNHDA and SQIVND (reference sequence). The CDR3 coding sequence is TGTGCCAGTAGCAACACAGGGGGCGCGGGTGGCTACACCTTC. Amino acid sequence: CASSNTGGAGGYTF.

The chain carries TRBV20-1 and TRBJ2-3, with TRBD1 matching 7 bases. This CDR3 comprises 15 residues. The germline V gene encodes CDR1 DFQATT and CDR2 SNEGSKA (reference sequence). Trimming cost V 6 bases and J 0 bases; bases outside gene matches: 9. For the CDR3, the DNA is TGCAGTGCAGAGAGGTTACAGGGGAGCACAGATACGCAGTATTTT. This encodes CSAERLQGSTDTQYF.

The chain is built from TRBV29-1 and TRBJ2-1; a possible D gene is TRBD2 (6 bases). The CDR3 runs 12 residues. In germline, CDR1 is SQVTM, CDR2 ANQGSEA. V lost 5 bases and J 3 bases, leaving 8 bases between the germline ends. The CDR3 loop reads CSVSGGYNEQFF. In nucleotides, the CDR3 is TGCAGCGTTTCCGGGGGCTACAATGAGCAGTTCTTC.

Only a few counts were recorded for this clonotype. The chain recombines TRBV12-3 or TRBV12-4 with TRBJ2-6; possible D gene TRBD2, 5 bases. V gave up 3 bases and J gave up 0 bases, with 6 bases separating them. The CDR3 covers 15 residues. CDR3 nucleotide sequence: TGTGCCAGCAGTTTCGGGAACTCTGGGGCCAACGTCCTGACTTTC. Its protein product is CASSFGNSGANVLTF.

The J gene is TRBJ1-5, the V gene TRBV10-2; D gene unclear. This CDR3 has 14 amino acids. Germline assignment: CDR1 WSHSY and CDR2 SAAADI. Deletions cut 3 bases from V and 0 bases from J, with 6 bases between. Here the CDR3 reads CASSDVNSNQPQHF. DNA for the CDR3: TGCGCCAGCAGTGACGTTAATAGCAATCAGCCCCAGCATTTT.

The chain combines TRBV6-5 with TRBJ1-2; TRBD1 is a possible D gene (5 bases). The length of the CDR3 is 16 residues. CDR1 is MNHEY, CDR2 SVGAGI, per germline. The V end was cut by 2 bases, the J end by 5 bases, with 18 bases between. This chain's CDR3 is CASSYDGQGNVYGYTF. DNA of the CDR3: TGTGCCAGCAGTTACGACGGGCAGGGAAACGTGTATGGCTACACCTTC.

This clonotype appeared a few times. The chain is built from TRBV4-1 and TRBJ1-1; no clear D. Per the germline V gene, CDR1 is MGHRA and CDR2 is YSYEKL. Trimming shortened V by 0 bases and J by 1 base, and 6 bases separated the two germline ends. The CDR3 length is 14 residues. The CDR3 DNA sequence: TGCGCCAGCAGCCAAGATGCTCAGAACACTGAAGCTTTCTTT. It specifies CASSQDAQNTEAFF.

This chain uses TRBV6-6 with TRBJ2-5, with D perhaps TRBD2 (6 bases). This CDR3 contains 15 residues. Trimming left V 0 bases short and J 0 bases short, with 8 bases between. CDR1 MNHNY and CDR2 SVGAGI come from the germline V gene (reference sequence). The CDR3 DNA reads TGTGCCAGCAGTTACTCTTGGGACTACCAAGAGACCCAGTACTTC. Translating it yields CASSYSWDYQETQYF.

The chain links TRBV12-3 or TRBV12-4 to TRBJ2-7, with 10 nucleotides matching TRBD1. The CDR3 sequence is 13 residues long. After removal of 10 bases from V and 4 bases from J, the junction contained 7 bases not matched to a gene. CDR3 in amino acids: CAIGDRGEYEQYF. The CDR3 DNA follows: TGTGCCATCGGGGACAGGGGTGAATACGAGCAGTACTTC.

This clonotype was found a few times. This sequence joins TRBV20-1 and TRBJ2-3, with D possibly TRBD2 on 5 matching bases. The CDR3 sequence is 14 residues long. V gave up 6 bases and J gave up 2 bases, with 15 bases separating them. Per the germline V gene, CDR1 is DFQATT and CDR2 is SNEGSKA (reference sequence). CDR3 bases: TGCAGTGCCCTCACTAGTAGCTACACAGATACGCAGTATTTT. This encodes CSALTSSYTDTQYF.

This clonotype was detected ten times or more. This chain joins TRBV15 and TRBJ2-3; D unclear. The length of the CDR3 is 14 residues. The germline V gene has CDR1 LNHNV and CDR2 YYDKDF (reference sequence). With 0 bases removed from V and 4 bases from J, the gap between germline ends came to 8 bases. The CDR3 protein is CATSREANSDTQYF. In DNA form, the CDR3 reads TGTGCCACCAGCAGAGAGGCAAACTCAGATACGCAGTATTTT.

This clonotype appeared many times. The V gene is TRBV12-3 or TRBV12-4, the J gene TRBJ2-1; either TRBD1 or TRBD2 may supply D (5 bases each). CDR3 size: 15 residues. V dropped 8 bases and J dropped 6 bases, with 20 bases sitting between them. CDR3 in DNA: TGTGCCAGCTCGCCGGGGCAGGGTACCGGCAATGAGCAGTTCTTC. This gives the protein CASSPGQGTGNEQFF.

This clonotype was counted a few times. V is TRBV11-2 and J is TRBJ2-3; 9 positions match TRBD2. This CDR3 has 14 residues. Germline trimming cut 6 bases from V and 5 bases from J; bases unmatched to any gene: 6. Germline CDR1 is SGHAT and CDR2 is FQNNGV. As DNA, the CDR3 is TGTGCCAGCAGGATAGCGGGGGCCCTAGATACGCAGTATTTT. Protein sequence: CASRIAGALDTQYF.

The rearrangement links TRBV6-2 or TRBV6-3 to TRBJ2-2; 8 bases align to TRBD1. Germline V gene data show CDR1 as MNHEY and CDR2 as SVGEGT. The CDR3 contains 15 residues. J lost 3 bases, V lost 6 bases, and 6 bases had no gene match. CDR3 region: CASSSGQGHTGELFF. The DNA for the CDR3 is TGTGCCAGCAGCAGCGGACAGGGCCACACCGGGGAGCTGTTTTTT.

The J gene is TRBJ2-3, the V gene TRBV20-1; no reliable D call. V was trimmed by 0 bases and J by 0 bases, leaving 7 bases between them. This CDR3 contains 14 residues. Germline V gives CDR1 DFQATT, CDR2 SNEGSKA (reference sequence). In DNA form, the CDR3 reads TGCAGTGCTAGAGATGCAGATAGCACAGATACGCAGTATTTT. Translation gives CSARDADSTDTQYF.

The genes are TRBV28 and TRBJ1-2; TRBD1 might be the D (5 bases). The CDR3 is 13 residues long. The germline V gene encodes CDR1 MDHEN and CDR2 SYDVKM. Trimming took off 5 bases at V and 6 bases at J, with 13 bases between the two ends. CDR3: CASSAPGKDGYTF. In DNA form, the CDR3 reads TGTGCCAGCAGTGCTCCAGGGAAAGATGGCTACACCTTC.

This chain connects TRBV6-5 to TRBJ1-6, with D possibly TRBD1 on 5 matching bases. The CDR3 consists of 12 residues. Between the trimmed V and J ends, which lost 4 bases and 13 bases, there was a span of 11 bases. The germline CDR1 and CDR2 sequences are MNHEY and SVGAGI. The CDR3 nucleotides are TGTGCCAGCAGTTCCGTCAGGGAGCCCCTCCACTTT. It specifies CASSSVREPLHF.

This clonotype has a handful of counts. The chain has TRBV3-1 and TRBJ2-1; 8 bases are a match to TRBD1. V shed 5 bases, J shed 4 bases, and the junction held 7 bases outside the gene matches. Germline V gives CDR1 LGHDT, CDR2 YNNKEL (reference sequence). This CDR3 is built from 15 residues. CDR3 nucleotide sequence: TGTGCCAGCAGCACCAATCGGGACAGGTACAATGAGCAGTTCTTC. It specifies CASSTNRDRYNEQFF.

This clonotype was counted ten times or more. The rearrangement joins TRBV12-3 or TRBV12-4 to TRBJ2-1, with 9 bases that match TRBD2. Trimming removed 7 bases from V and 4 bases from J; junction bases left unmatched: 8. The CDR3 consists of 15 residues. CDR3 DNA: TGTGCCAGCACCCACCGGCGGGGGGGATACAATGAGCAGTTCTTC. Amino acids: CASTHRRGGYNEQFF.

This clonotype has just a few counts. The chain carries TRBV14 and TRBJ1-1; D unclear. The CDR3 consists of 13 residues. V lost 3 bases and J 3 bases, leaving 8 bases between the germline ends. Germline V CDR1 and CDR2: SGHDN, FVKESK. The DNA of the CDR3 is TGTGCCAGCAGCCATCAGGTTTACACTGAAGCTTTCTTT. It encodes CASSHQVYTEAFF.

The V call is TRBV12-3 or TRBV12-4, the J call TRBJ2-7; the match to TRBD1 covers 7 bases. J gave up 0 bases and V 4 bases, and 6 bases lay outside the gene matches. The CDR3 length is 15 residues. The CDR3 reads CASSSGTAFSYEQYF. The CDR3 DNA follows: TGTGCCAGCAGTTCCGGGACAGCCTTCTCCTACGAGCAGTACTTC.

The J gene is TRBJ1-2, the V gene TRBV20-1; D is perhaps TRBD1 (5 bases). The CDR3 has 14 amino acids. Germline V CDR1 and CDR2: DFQATT, SNEGSKA (reference sequence). V dropped 8 bases and J dropped 5 bases, with 21 bases sitting between them. CDR3 coding DNA: TGCAGTCCTGAGGGACCCCAGTTCGGATATGGCTACACCTTC. Its protein is CSPEGPQFGYGYTF.

This clonotype appeared a few times. The chain is built from TRBV12-3 or TRBV12-4 and TRBJ1-2; TRBD1 aligns across 7 bases. The CDR3 has 14 residues. Trimming removed 2 bases from V and 6 bases from J; junction bases left unmatched: 6. The CDR3: CASSLLGRGNGYTF. The DNA of the CDR3 is TGTGCCAGCAGTTTATTGGGCAGGGGGAATGGCTACACCTTC.